Listed below are T cell receptor beta chains from one sample, sequenced in a study of post-analysis software for immune sequencing data. One entry per CDR3 protein results from TCRdb running MiXCR on the PCR reads. The table records roughly 870,000 distinct CDR3 sequences, approximately 53% of them present only once. The specimen sequenced was blood. The receptors derive from a girl aged 10 to 17 with multiple sclerosis. Each CDR3 is given with its conserved first and last residue. D genes are given only for firm matches. Some rows have no size entry. The others give once, few or many, or a class for an expanded clone.

j_call: TRBJ1-4; clone_size: NA; d_call: TRBD1; cdr3_length: 17; v_call: TRBV25-1; cdr3_nt: TGTGCCAGCAGTGCATACAGGGGACCCGGGGCTAATGAAAAACTGTTTTTT; cdr3_aa: CASSAYRGPGANEKLFF
j_call: TRBJ2-7; clone_size: NA; d_call: TRBD1; cdr3_length: 13; v_call: TRBV29-1; cdr3_nt: TGCAGCGTGGCAGGACAGGGACAGTACGAGCAGTACTTC; cdr3_aa: CSVAGQGQYEQYF
j_call: TRBJ1-1; clone_size: few; d_call: NA; cdr3_length: 16; v_call: TRBV4-1; cdr3_nt: TGCGCCAGCAGCCAAGGCCCCGGACAGATTTACACTGAAGCTTTCTTT; cdr3_aa: CASSQGPGQIYTEAFF
j_call: TRBJ1-4; clone_size: few; d_call: NA; cdr3_length: 14; v_call: TRBV6-5; cdr3_nt: TGTGCCAGCAGCCACCGACGGGGTGGTGAAAAACTGTTTTTT; cdr3_aa: CASSHRRGGEKLFF
j_call: TRBJ2-3; clone_size: few; d_call: TRBD2; cdr3_length: 16; v_call: TRBV20-1; cdr3_nt: TGCAGTGCTAGAGGTTTCAGGAGCGGGAGGATGGATACGCAGTATTTT; cdr3_aa: CSARGFRSGRMDTQYF
j_call: TRBJ1-5; clone_size: NA; d_call: NA; cdr3_length: 13; v_call: TRBV19; cdr3_nt: TGTGCCAGTAGTACAGGGTTGGGTCGGGCCCAGCATTTT; cdr3_aa: CASSTGLGRAQHF
j_call: TRBJ2-7; clone_size: NA; d_call: TRBD2; cdr3_length: 13; v_call: TRBV15; cdr3_nt: TGTGCCACCAGAGTAGCGGGAGGGTACGAGCAGTACTTC; cdr3_aa: CATRVAGGYEQYF
j_call: TRBJ2-5; clone_size: NA; d_call: NA; cdr3_length: 13; v_call: TRBV12-3/TRBV12-4; cdr3_nt: TGTACCAGCAGTTTTCGCCTAAAAGAGACCCAGTACTTC; cdr3_aa: CTSSFRLKETQYF
j_call: TRBJ2-1; clone_size: NA; d_call: TRBD2; cdr3_length: 17; v_call: TRBV7-7; cdr3_nt: TGTGCTAGCAGCTCGCTCAATCCGACTAGCGGGAGTGGCGAGCAGTTCTTC; cdr3_aa: CASSSLNPTSGSGEQFF
j_call: TRBJ2-5; clone_size: few; d_call: TRBD2; cdr3_length: 15; v_call: TRBV9; cdr3_nt: TGTGCCAGCAGCGTAGGGGGACTAGCTTCCGAGACCCAGTACTTC; cdr3_aa: CASSVGGLASETQYF
j_call: TRBJ2-1; clone_size: NA; d_call: TRBD2; cdr3_length: 15; v_call: TRBV20-1; cdr3_nt: TGCAGTGCTAGAGGAGCGGGGGGTCCCTCAAGGGAGCAGTTCTTC; cdr3_aa: CSARGAGGPSREQFF
j_call: TRBJ2-1; clone_size: NA; d_call: TRBD2; cdr3_length: 19; v_call: TRBV7-3; cdr3_nt: TGTGCCAGCAGCTTGGCTGGAGGGTGGGGTAGCGGGAGTGGCAATGAGCAGTTCTTC; cdr3_aa: CASSLAGGWGSGSGNEQFF
j_call: TRBJ1-2; clone_size: few; d_call: NA; cdr3_length: 14; v_call: TRBV20-1; cdr3_nt: TGCAGTGCTCCCGGGGTCGAGGATGGCTATGGCTACACCTTC; cdr3_aa: CSAPGVEDGYGYTF
j_call: TRBJ2-1; clone_size: NA; d_call: TRBD2; cdr3_length: 16; v_call: TRBV11-2; cdr3_nt: TGTGCCAGCAGCTCACTGACTAGCGGATACTACAATGAGCAGTTCTTC; cdr3_aa: CASSSLTSGYYNEQFF
j_call: TRBJ1-2; clone_size: NA; d_call: NA; cdr3_length: 15; v_call: TRBV6-6; cdr3_nt: TGTGCCAGCAGTTACTCCGGGGAAACCAACTATGGCTACACCTTC; cdr3_aa: CASSYSGETNYGYTF
j_call: TRBJ1-1; clone_size: NA; d_call: NA; cdr3_length: 14; v_call: TRBV20-1; cdr3_nt: TGCAGTGCTAGAGAGGGGACTACGATTACTGAAGCTTTCTTT; cdr3_aa: CSAREGTTITEAFF
j_call: TRBJ2-5; clone_size: NA; d_call: NA; cdr3_length: 17; v_call: TRBV7-9; cdr3_nt: TGTGCCAGCAGACGAGGATGGACAGACCCAAACCAAGAGACCCAGTACTTC; cdr3_aa: CASRRGWTDPNQETQYF
j_call: TRBJ2-7; clone_size: NA; d_call: TRBD1; cdr3_length: 15; v_call: TRBV7-2; cdr3_nt: TGTGCCAGCAGCCTCGGGACAGCCGCTGCCTACGAGCAGTACTTC; cdr3_aa: CASSLGTAAAYEQYF
j_call: TRBJ2-1; clone_size: NA; d_call: NA; cdr3_length: 11; v_call: TRBV14; cdr3_nt: TGTGCCAGCAGCCGACAGCGTGAGCAGTTCTTC; cdr3_aa: CASSRQREQFF
j_call: TRBJ2-1; clone_size: NA; d_call: NA; cdr3_length: 15; v_call: TRBV9; cdr3_nt: TGTGCCAGCAGCGTAGACGTCTCGGGATGGAGTGAGCAGTTCTTC; cdr3_aa: CASSVDVSGWSEQFF
j_call: TRBJ2-3; clone_size: few; d_call: TRBD2; cdr3_length: 16; v_call: TRBV5-1; cdr3_nt: TGCGCCAGCAGCGCCCCGACTAGCGGGGCAACAGATACGCAGTATTTT; cdr3_aa: CASSAPTSGATDTQYF
j_call: TRBJ2-1; clone_size: NA; d_call: NA; cdr3_length: 15; v_call: TRBV2; cdr3_nt: TGTGCCAGCAGTGCGGGGTCAGTACCCTTCTATGAGCAGTTCTTC; cdr3_aa: CASSAGSVPFYEQFF
j_call: TRBJ2-3; clone_size: few; d_call: NA; cdr3_length: 13; v_call: TRBV6-1; cdr3_nt: TGTGCCAGCAGTGAAGAGATAACAGATACGCAGTATTTT; cdr3_aa: CASSEEITDTQYF
j_call: TRBJ1-1; clone_size: NA; d_call: NA; cdr3_length: 15; v_call: TRBV20-1; cdr3_nt: TGCAGTGCTAGAACCACGCATACAGGGTTCACTGAAGCTTTCTTT; cdr3_aa: CSARTTHTGFTEAFF
j_call: TRBJ2-5; clone_size: NA; d_call: NA; cdr3_length: 13; v_call: TRBV20-1; cdr3_nt: TGCAGTGCTAGTCTGGGGAGAGAAGAGACCCAGTACTTC; cdr3_aa: CSASLGREETQYF
j_call: TRBJ2-1; clone_size: NA; d_call: NA; cdr3_length: 12; v_call: TRBV7-9; cdr3_nt: TGTGTCAGCAGCTTTGGGAATAATGAGCAGTTCTTC; cdr3_aa: CVSSFGNNEQFF
j_call: TRBJ2-1; clone_size: NA; d_call: TRBD2; cdr3_length: 15; v_call: TRBV4-1; cdr3_nt: TGCGCCAGCAGCCATGCGGGACTAGGCCACAATGAGCAGTTCTTC; cdr3_aa: CASSHAGLGHNEQFF
j_call: TRBJ2-7; clone_size: NA; d_call: NA; cdr3_length: 13; v_call: TRBV6-2/TRBV6-3; cdr3_nt: TGTGCCAGCATGGCGGGGACCTCCTACGAGCAGTACTTC; cdr3_aa: CASMAGTSYEQYF
j_call: TRBJ2-7; clone_size: few; d_call: TRBD1; cdr3_length: 15; v_call: TRBV11-2; cdr3_nt: TGTGCCAGCAGCCGGGGACAGGTGCGCTCCTACGAGCAGTACTTC; cdr3_aa: CASSRGQVRSYEQYF
j_call: TRBJ2-7; clone_size: NA; d_call: TRBD2; cdr3_length: 15; v_call: TRBV7-2; cdr3_nt: TGTGCCAGCAGCCAAGCTGCTAGCGGGGGGTACGAGCAGTACTTC; cdr3_aa: CASSQAASGGYEQYF
j_call: TRBJ2-1; clone_size: few; d_call: NA; cdr3_length: 16; v_call: TRBV20-1; cdr3_nt: TGCAGTGCTAGAGATCCCCAGGTTAGCTCCTACAATGAGCAGTTCTTC; cdr3_aa: CSARDPQVSSYNEQFF
j_call: TRBJ2-7; clone_size: once; d_call: NA; cdr3_length: 16; v_call: TRBV6-1; cdr3_nt: TGTGCCAGCAGTGTGACAGGCCCCGGAGCAACCTACGAGCAGTACTTC; cdr3_aa: CASSVTGPGATYEQYF
j_call: TRBJ2-7; clone_size: NA; d_call: NA; cdr3_length: 14; v_call: TRBV5-1; cdr3_nt: TGCGCCAGCAGCTTGGGGAAGAACAACTACGAGCAGTACTTC; cdr3_aa: CASSLGKNNYEQYF
j_call: TRBJ2-7; clone_size: few; d_call: NA; cdr3_length: 13; v_call: TRBV20-1; cdr3_nt: TGCAGTGCTAGAGGACTCTCTGGTAACGAGCAGTACTTC; cdr3_aa: CSARGLSGNEQYF
j_call: TRBJ2-1; clone_size: many; d_call: NA; cdr3_length: 15; v_call: TRBV7-3; cdr3_nt: TGTGCCAGCAGCCCGCAGCTGAGCTCCTACAATGAGCAGTTCTTC; cdr3_aa: CASSPQLSSYNEQFF
j_call: TRBJ2-1; clone_size: NA; d_call: TRBD1; cdr3_length: 14; v_call: TRBV7-7; cdr3_nt: TGTGCCAACAGCTTACTAGACAGGGGCAATGAGCAGTTCTTC; cdr3_aa: CANSLLDRGNEQFF
j_call: TRBJ2-7; clone_size: NA; d_call: NA; cdr3_length: 15; v_call: TRBV29-1; cdr3_nt: TGCAGCGTTGGCGGGGGCGGCGGGAGCTCCTACGAGCAGTACTTC; cdr3_aa: CSVGGGGGSSYEQYF
j_call: TRBJ2-1; clone_size: NA; d_call: NA; cdr3_length: 15; v_call: TRBV10-3; cdr3_nt: TGTGCCATCACTCCTACAGAGAGCTCCTACAATGAGCAGTTCTTC; cdr3_aa: CAITPTESSYNEQFF
j_call: TRBJ2-7; clone_size: NA; d_call: TRBD2; cdr3_length: 14; v_call: TRBV29-1; cdr3_nt: TGCAGCGTTGCAGGCGGCGGGGGGGCCTACGAGCAGTACTTC; cdr3_aa: CSVAGGGGAYEQYF
j_call: TRBJ2-5; clone_size: NA; d_call: TRBD1; cdr3_length: 14; v_call: TRBV5-1; cdr3_nt: TGCGCCAGCAGCTTCTACAGGGGCCAAGAGACCCAGTACTTC; cdr3_aa: CASSFYRGQETQYF